This T cell receptor beta chain was found in a study of Ad26.COV2.S vaccination and SARS-CoV-2 variants. Turning to the study itself: The vaccine Ad26.COV2.S was put into the muscle once, or twice with 56 days between.

CDR1 is MDHEN and CDR2 is SYDVKM in the germline V gene. This CDR3 is 12 amino acids long. V lost 6 bases and J lost 7, with 9 bases in between. For this clone: Its antigen is unidentified.

Study-level findings and limits: Estimates derived from TCR breadth and depth analyses may have underestimated total T cell responses. People who got the vaccine or the placebo had similar non-spike TCR breadth.

Data came from immunoSEQ multiplex PCR; TCRdb stores just in-frame clones and leaves some out. The profile shows around 300,000 clones, approximately 86% of them singletons. Treatment noted: around 19 received Ad26.COV2.S at low or high dose, single or two shots; several received placebo; per-sample allocation not given. Repertoires come from day 63 after the first vaccine or placebo injection. Within Boston, the person who donated was an adult of 18-55 years. This TCR was sampled from a person between 18 and 60 years old who received the Ad26.COV2.S COVID-19 vaccine or a placebo. The input for sequencing was peripheral blood, taken in a trial of Ad26.COV2.S vaccine versus placebo. The gene calls are TRBV28 and TRBJ2-2; D is undetermined. The DNA for the CDR3 is TGTGCCAGCAGCCCTTGGAACGGGGAGCTGTTTTTT. Encoded protein: CASSPWNGELFF.